Listed here are 3 T cell receptor beta chains from one sample, sequenced in a study of T cell repertoires in cytomegalovirus infection (dated by TCRdb to between 2017 and 2020). No antigen has been assigned to these receptors. Data came from an Illumina HiSeq 1500. Using fastp trimming at Q25 and MiXCR clonotype assembly, TCRdb reanalyzed the public sequencing data and kept in-frame beta chains. Every entry covers one CDR3 protein and lists the most common genes and DNA from its rows. The table for this sample lists fewer than 1,000,000 distinct CDR3 sequences; more than 25% of them were counted only once. The top ten clonotypes cover about 14% of the sample. The treatment or condition label for this specimen denotes: in vitro stimulation with specific CMV peptide epitopes to enrich CMV-specific T cells. This material consisted of cultured CD8+ T cells from PBMCs, taken from culture after CMV antigen stimulation. The receptors were sampled from a human donor in good health (CMV status not recorded). Some clones in this sample may be carry-over from other donors' samples.

The chain carries TRBV20-1 and TRBJ2-1, with D unresolved. CDR3 length equals 15 residues. V lost 0 bases and J 4 bases, leaving 13 bases between the germline ends. CDR1 DFQATT and CDR2 SNEGSKA come from the germline V gene (reference sequence). This CDR3 reads CSARDQFGHYNEQFF. CDR3 coding DNA: TGCAGTGCTAGAGATCAGTTTGGCCATTACAATGAGCAGTTCTTC.

This clonotype came up many times. The gene calls are TRBV7-2 and TRBJ1-6, with D unclear. The germline V and J ends were trimmed by 5 bases and 7 bases, with 6 bases remaining between them. This CDR3 contains 12 residues. The germline V gene encodes CDR1 SGHTA and CDR2 FQGNSA. The DNA for the CDR3 is TGTGCCAGCAGCGGTGCCAATTCACCCCTCCACTTT. Translated, it gives CASSGANSPLHF.

Of note for this clonotype: A junction boundary mismatches the germline segment, possibly from a read error. The chain is built from TRBV5-6 and TRBJ1-1; 7 bases are a match to TRBD1. The germline gives CDR1 SGHDT, CDR2 YYEEEE. This CDR3 is 16 amino acids long. Here the CDR3 DNA reads TGTGCCAACAGCTTGAGTTACAGGGGATGGACGACTGAAGCTTTCTTT. Encoded protein: CANSLSYRGWTTEAFF.